This T cell receptor beta chain stems from a study of T cell repertoires in cytomegalovirus infection. Background on the study: Public TCR beta signatures marked donors with CMV infection and the matching HLA. General study results and limits: Totalled public TCR beta family frequency picked out people who carried CMV plus the relevant HLA.

This clonotype was detected only a few times. Its target is unknown. The CDR3 loop spans 17 amino acids. Germline CDR1 reads LGHNA; CDR2 reads YSLEER. Trimming removed 5 bases from V and 0 bases from J, with 17 bases in between. TCRdb analysed the reads with MiXCR anew, one entry per CDR3 protein. Of around 570,000 distinct CDR3 sequences in the sample, 40% are singletons; the top ten hold around 48%. This receptor was obtained from a human donor in good health (CMV status not recorded). Some clones in this sample may be carry-over from other donors' samples. This chain uses TRBV4-3 with TRBJ1-3; D possibly corresponds to TRBD1 (6 bases). Specimen: cultured PBMCs, collected from culture after CMV antigen stimulation. The DNA for the CDR3 is TGCGCCAGCAGCTCCTTCCCCCCGGGGGCCTCTGGAAACACCATATATTTT. This translates into CASSSFPPGASGNTIYF.